This is a list of T cell receptor beta chains from one sample in a study of T cells in Graves' hyperthyroidism and ophthalmopathy. From the multiplex PCR reads, TCRdb called clonotypes with MiXCR, one entry per CDR3 protein. The sample consists of under 400,000 distinct CDR3 sequences, roughly 25% of them appearing once. Material: blood. The receptors were gathered from a man aged 50-59 years with Graves' hyperthyroidism. CDR3s include the opening cysteine and the closing phenylalanine or tryptophan. Each record gives: V gene, D gene, J gene, clone size, CDR3 DNA, CDR3 protein. The D gene is left open where the match is weak. For some rows the clone size is stated as once, few or many, or as a class when expanded; others skip it.

v_gene: TRBV6-1
d_gene: .
j_gene: TRBJ2-5
abundance: .
CDR3nt: TGTGCCAGCAGTGAAGGATCCAGGGAATACTTC
CDR3aa: CASSEGSREYF

v_gene: TRBV6-2/TRBV6-3
d_gene: .
j_gene: TRBJ2-7
abundance: .
CDR3nt: TGTGCCAGCGATGGGGGCTACGAGCAGTACTTC
CDR3aa: CASDGGYEQYF

v_gene: TRBV18
d_gene: .
j_gene: TRBJ2-1
abundance: .
CDR3nt: TGTGCCAGCTCTCCTGGGCTGTCGGTTGAGAATGAGCAGTTCTTC
CDR3aa: CASSPGLSVENEQFF

v_gene: TRBV19
d_gene: .
j_gene: TRBJ2-3
abundance: .
CDR3nt: TGTGCCAGTAGTATACTAGCAGGGCACACAGATACGCAGTATTTT
CDR3aa: CASSILAGHTDTQYF

v_gene: TRBV29-1
d_gene: .
j_gene: TRBJ1-3
abundance: .
CDR3nt: TGCAGCGTTGAAGGGACCTCTGGAAACACCATATATTTT
CDR3aa: CSVEGTSGNTIYF

v_gene: TRBV19
d_gene: .
j_gene: TRBJ2-2
abundance: many
CDR3nt: TGTGCCAGTAGTTTCACTCTAACGGGTGCCGGGGAGCTGTTTTTT
CDR3aa: CASSFTLTGAGELFF

v_gene: TRBV12-3/TRBV12-4
d_gene: .
j_gene: TRBJ2-5
abundance: many
CDR3nt: TGTGCCAGCAGTTTAGCGCGACCAGGAACAGGGACGAGGGAGACCCAGTACTTC
CDR3aa: CASSLARPGTGTRETQYF

v_gene: TRBV5-1
d_gene: TRBD1
j_gene: TRBJ1-1
abundance: .
CDR3nt: TGCGCCAGCAGCGAGTGGACAGGGTCGAACACTGAAGCTTTCTTT
CDR3aa: CASSEWTGSNTEAFF

v_gene: TRBV2
d_gene: TRBD2
j_gene: TRBJ2-1
abundance: few
CDR3nt: TGTGCCAGCAGTGAATACGGGGGGGCTTTGGACAATGAGCAGTTCTTC
CDR3aa: CASSEYGGALDNEQFF

v_gene: TRBV3-1
d_gene: .
j_gene: TRBJ2-1
abundance: .
CDR3nt: TGTGCCAGCAGCCAAGGGACCCGGCTTGGTAATGAGCAGTTCTTC
CDR3aa: CASSQGTRLGNEQFF

v_gene: TRBV29-1
d_gene: TRBD2
j_gene: TRBJ2-2
abundance: few
CDR3nt: TGCAGCGGTGGACTAGGTGGAAACACCGGGGAGCTGTTTTTT
CDR3aa: CSGGLGGNTGELFF

v_gene: TRBV10-3
d_gene: TRBD2
j_gene: TRBJ2-3
abundance: few
CDR3nt: TGTGCCATCAGCAGACTAGCGGGACAAGATACGCAGTATTTT
CDR3aa: CAISRLAGQDTQYF

v_gene: TRBV27
d_gene: TRBD2
j_gene: TRBJ2-7
abundance: many
CDR3nt: TGTGCCAGCAGTCGCAGCGGGAGGGGATACGAGCAGTACTTC
CDR3aa: CASSRSGRGYEQYF

v_gene: TRBV3-1
d_gene: .
j_gene: TRBJ2-7
abundance: .
CDR3nt: TGTGCCAGCAGCCAACTCAGTTCGGGCTACGAGCAGTACTTC
CDR3aa: CASSQLSSGYEQYF

v_gene: TRBV3-1
d_gene: .
j_gene: TRBJ1-4
abundance: .
CDR3nt: TGTGCCAGCAGCTCGAGATCCCCTGAAAAACTGTATTTT
CDR3aa: CASSSRSPEKLYF

v_gene: TRBV24-1
d_gene: TRBD1
j_gene: TRBJ2-7
abundance: .
CDR3nt: TGTGCCACCAGTGATTTGACGACAGGGGGCTCGTTTTCTTGCTCCTACGAGCAGTACTTC
CDR3aa: CATSDLTTGGSFSCSYEQYF

v_gene: TRBV3-1
d_gene: .
j_gene: TRBJ2-7
abundance: few
CDR3nt: TGTGCCAGCAGCCAAGAATCAGGGCTGGACTACGAGCAGTGCTTC
CDR3aa: CASSQESGLDYEQCF

v_gene: TRBV6-6
d_gene: .
j_gene: TRBJ1-5
abundance: .
CDR3nt: TGTGCCAGCAGTTACACCGGGGAGGGGTATAGCAATCAGCCCCAGCATTTT
CDR3aa: CASSYTGEGYSNQPQHF

v_gene: TRBV7-3
d_gene: .
j_gene: TRBJ2-3
abundance: few
CDR3nt: TGTGCCAGCAGCTCAGGGAGGAGAGATACGCAGTATTTT
CDR3aa: CASSSGRRDTQYF

v_gene: TRBV27
d_gene: TRBD1
j_gene: TRBJ1-2
abundance: .
CDR3nt: TGTGCCAGCAGTCCCAATGAAGGGGGCTGGAGTGGCTACACCTTC
CDR3aa: CASSPNEGGWSGYTF

v_gene: TRBV29-1
d_gene: TRBD1
j_gene: TRBJ2-6
abundance: once
CDR3nt: TGCAGCGTTGGGACAGGCGGGGGGGCCAACGTCCTGACTTTC
CDR3aa: CSVGTGGGANVLTF

v_gene: TRBV2
d_gene: .
j_gene: TRBJ2-5
abundance: .
CDR3nt: TGTGCCAGCAGTGACCCGAGAGCTCGCCAAGAGACCCAGTACTTC
CDR3aa: CASSDPRARQETQYF

v_gene: TRBV19
d_gene: TRBD1
j_gene: TRBJ1-5
abundance: few
CDR3nt: TGTGCCAGTACTCAACTGGGACAGGTGTTTCAGCCCCAGCATTTT
CDR3aa: CASTQLGQVFQPQHF